This T cell receptor (beta chain) appears in the sequencing data of a study of regulatory T cells in long-lasting Graves disease. Stated time point: persistent/refractory GD, antithyroid drugs over 5 years with positive TRAb. RNA from PBMCs was the source of the TCR library. The CDR3 has 14 amino acids. V lost 4 bases and J lost 2, with 12 bases in between. Germline V gene lookup returns CDR1 SGHRS and CDR2 YFSETQ. The TCR beta library used iRepertoire HTBI primers with Arm-PCR amplification of CDR3. TCRdb analysed the multiplex PCR reads with MiXCR anew, one entry per CDR3 protein. The sample has under 350,000 distinct CDR3 sequences; 20% to 25% are singletons.

The chain links TRBV5-1 to TRBJ2-5; D possibly corresponds to TRBD1 (5 bases). This receptor was obtained from a female donor with Graves disease. The sequenced sample was peripheral blood mononuclear cells (PBMCs), obtained when the disease was refractory, from a patient treated with antithyroid drugs. This chain's CDR3 is CASSLDNWQETQYF. The CDR3 bases are TGCGCCAGCAGCCTGGACAATTGGCAAGAGACCCAGTACTTC.